These T cell receptor beta chains were read from a single sample in a study of shared clonotypes between healthy human individuals. The table came from immunoSEQ multiplex PCR; TCRdb's copy has only in-frame clones and leaves some out. The sample lists about 2 million clones; roughly 94% were seen once. Sequencing was done on a sample of naive CD8+ T cells sorted from blood. These receptors all come from a man between 18 and 35 years old in good health. CDR3s include the opening cysteine and the closing phenylalanine or tryptophan. The D gene is left open where the match is weak. Expanded clones get a size class; other rows say once, few or many, or leave the size out.

clone_size j_call d_call v_call cdr3_aa cdr3_nt
NA TRBJ2-1 TRBD1 TRBV11-1 CASSSTGDEQFF TGTGCCAGCAGCTCGACAGGGGATGAGCAGTTCTTC
NA TRBJ2-5 NA TRBV7-6 CASSVQVQETQYF TGTGCCAGCAGCGTACAGGTCCAAGAGACCCAGTACTTC
NA TRBJ2-5 TRBD2 TRBV29-1 CSAESGGVRETQYF TGCAGCGCCGAGAGCGGGGGGGTGAGGGAGACCCAGTACTTC
once TRBJ2-3 TRBD2 TRBV4-3 CASSQDPVGLAGEEDTQYF TGCGCCAGCAGCCAAGACCCCGTCGGACTAGCGGGAGAGGAAGATACGCAGTATTTT
NA TRBJ2-7 TRBD1 TRBV4-2 CASSNSGTGDYEQYF TGTGCCAGCAGCAACTCCGGGACAGGGGACTACGAGCAGTACTTC
NA TRBJ2-2 NA TRBV9 CASSVTSGELFF TGTGCCAGCAGCGTAACTTCCGGGGAGCTGTTTTTT
NA TRBJ2-1 NA TRBV5-6 CASSPTPWRGEWHEQFF TGTGCCAGCAGTCCTACTCCTTGGAGGGGGGAGTGGCATGAGCAGTTCTTC
once TRBJ2-7 NA TRBV7-8 CASSSPGGPLIFDEQYF TGTGCCAGCAGCTCCCCTGGGGGGCCGTTAATCTTCGACGAGCAGTACTTC
few TRBJ2-1 NA TRBV7-9 CASSSPNEQFF TGTGCCAGCAGCTCCCCCAATGAGCAGTTCTTC
NA TRBJ2-7 TRBD1 TRBV9 CASSAGVGTGDEQYF TGTGCCAGCAGCGCGGGCGTAGGGACAGGGGACGAGCAGTACTTC
NA TRBJ2-7 TRBD2 TRBV6-5 CASSYQTSGGYEQYF TGTGCCAGCAGTTACCAGACTAGCGGGGGCTACGAGCAGTACTTC
NA TRBJ1-2 NA TRBV27 CASSDTGSANGYTF TGTGCCAGCAGCGACACAGGGTCCGCAAATGGCTACACCTTC
NA TRBJ1-1 TRBD1 TRBV19 CASREGTGGWTNTEAFF TGTGCCAGTAGAGAGGGGACAGGGGGCTGGACGAACACTGAAGCTTTCTTT
once TRBJ2-3 TRBD2 TRBV27 CASSWGGGYTDTQYF TGTGCCAGCAGCTGGGGCGGGGGGTACACAGATACGCAGTATTTT
NA TRBJ1-4 NA TRBV11-3 CASKTPPRGGKLFF TGTGCCAGCAAGACCCCCCCTCGAGGTGGAAAACTGTTTTTT
NA TRBJ2-7 TRBD2 TRBV27 CASSLTAGGPYEQYF TGTGCCAGCAGTTTAACGGCGGGAGGTCCCTACGAGCAGTACTTC
NA TRBJ2-7 NA TRBV27 CASSLQGGREQYF TGTGCCAGCAGTTTACAGGGGGGGAGGGAGCAGTACTTC
NA TRBJ2-7 NA TRBV6-4 CAIVNKMRAGTYEQYF TGTGCCATCGTTAACAAAATGCGAGCCGGGACCTACGAGCAGTACTTC
NA TRBJ2-7 NA TRBV5-1 CASSQGRIPYEQYF TGCGCCAGCAGCCAGGGACGAATCCCCTACGAGCAGTACTTC
NA TRBJ1-3 NA TRBV9 CASSVGTGSGNTIYF TGTGCCAGCAGCGTAGGGACGGGCTCTGGAAACACCATATATTTT
NA TRBJ1-6 TRBD1 TRBV27 CASTGTGDLPLHF TGTGCCAGCACCGGGACAGGGGATCTACCCCTCCACTTT
NA TRBJ2-7 NA TRBV6-5 CASRAALNFYEQYF TGTGCCAGCAGGGCCGCTTTGAACTTCTACGAGCAGTACTTC
NA TRBJ1-1 NA TRBV6-5 CASSTGPLGEAFF TGTGCCAGCAGTACCGGGCCGCTGGGTGAAGCTTTCTTT
NA TRBJ2-2 NA TRBV10-2 CASSEFPVAQTGVPGELFF TGCGCCAGCAGTGAATTTCCCGTTGCCCAGACGGGGGTGCCCGGGGAGCTGTTTTTT
NA TRBJ1-4 NA TRBV27 CASNSGTNEKLFF TGTGCCAGCAACTCGGGGACTAATGAAAAACTGTTTTTT
NA TRBJ1-1 NA TRBV2 CASSESPLGEGPTEAFF TGTGCCAGCAGTGAGTCCCCACTGGGAGAGGGACCCACTGAAGCTTTCTTT
NA TRBJ1-1 NA TRBV13 CASSLTPLGSAKNTEAFF TGTGCCAGCAGCTTAACACCCTTAGGGTCAGCCAAGAACACTGAAGCTTTCTTT
NA TRBJ2-2 NA TRBV19 CASSNRDHTGELFF TGTGCCAGTAGTAACCGGGATCACACCGGGGAGCTGTTTTTT
NA TRBJ2-1 NA TRBV4-1 CASSQGYSGTPFYNEQFF TGCGCCAGCAGCCAAGGCTATTCCGGGACTCCCTTCTACAATGAGCAGTTCTTC
NA TRBJ1-1 TRBD1 TRBV5-4 CASTNRGWTTEAFF TGTGCCAGCACCAACAGGGGGTGGACCACTGAAGCTTTCTTT
NA TRBJ2-5 NA TRBV27 CASSPNQETQYF TGTGCCAGCAGTCCGAACCAAGAGACCCAGTACTTC
once TRBJ2-3 NA TRBV4-1 CASSQVVGTDTQYF TGCGCCAGCAGCCAAGTTGTGGGGACAGATACGCAGTATTTT
NA TRBJ2-5 NA TRBV6-5 CASGLNLQETQYF TGTGCCAGCGGACTGAATCTTCAAGAGACCCAGTACTTC
NA TRBJ2-4 NA TRBV11-2 CASSLDYGVQNIQYF TGTGCCAGCAGCTTAGATTACGGGGTTCAGAACATTCAGTACTTC
NA TRBJ2-1 TRBD2 TRBV4-1 CASSQGAGVYNEQFF TGCGCCAGCAGCCAAGGGGCGGGGGTTTACAATGAGCAGTTCTTC
NA TRBJ2-7 NA TRBV11-2 CASSLGSSYEQYF TGTGCCAGCAGCTTGGGGTCCAGCTACGAGCAGTACTTC
NA TRBJ2-7 NA TRBV5-6 CASSFQGSGYEQYF TGTGCCAGCAGCTTTCAGGGATCCGGCTACGAGCAGTACTTC
NA TRBJ2-7 NA TRBV11-2 CASSPGANYEQYF TGTGCCAGCAGCCCGGGAGCCAACTACGAGCAGTACTTC
NA TRBJ2-7 NA TRBV5-1 CASRRTQGWQNEQYF TGCGCCAGCAGGAGGACCCAAGGCTGGCAAAACGAGCAGTACTTC
NA TRBJ2-1 NA TRBV6-4 CASSDSRGHEQFF TGTGCCAGCAGTGACTCAAGGGGTCATGAGCAGTTCTTC
NA TRBJ2-2 TRBD2 TRBV4-3 CASSPRGGLAGVDTGELFF TGCGCCAGCAGCCCGAGAGGGGGACTAGCGGGAGTAGACACCGGGGAGCTGTTTTTT